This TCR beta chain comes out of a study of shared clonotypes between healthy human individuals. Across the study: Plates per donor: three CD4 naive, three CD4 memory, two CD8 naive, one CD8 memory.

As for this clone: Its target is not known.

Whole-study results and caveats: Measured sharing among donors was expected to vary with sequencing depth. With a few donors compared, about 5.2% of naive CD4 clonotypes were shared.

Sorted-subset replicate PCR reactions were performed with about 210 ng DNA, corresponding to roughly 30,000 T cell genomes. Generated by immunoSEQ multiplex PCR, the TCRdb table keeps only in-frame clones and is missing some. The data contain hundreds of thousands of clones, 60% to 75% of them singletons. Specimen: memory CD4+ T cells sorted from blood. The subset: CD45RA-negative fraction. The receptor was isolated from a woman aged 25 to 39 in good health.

This CDR3 reads CASTLKQPYGYTF. CDR3 coding DNA: TGTGCCAGCACGCTAAAACAGCCGTATGGCTACACCTTC. This chain uses TRBV7-2 with TRBJ1-2; no clear D gene. This CDR3 contains 13 residues. Germline V CDR1 and CDR2: SGHTA, FQGNSA. V was pared by 7 bases and J by 5 bases, with 14 bases between.